This is a list of T cell receptor beta chains from one sample in a study of shared T cell receptors in the human thymus. Sequencing was performed with immunoSEQ multiplex PCR; in TCRdb, only in-frame clones are kept and a portion is missing. The table records roughly 710,000 clones, approximately 83% of them present only once. This sample also belongs to another study, concerning human thymus T cells.

The material sequenced was thymocytes. All receptors come from a girl in the first two years of life with a congenital heart defect. CDR3s include the opening cysteine and the closing phenylalanine or tryptophan. The order of the fields is clone size, V gene, J gene, D gene, CDR3 protein, CDR3 DNA. A D gene is named only where the DNA matches it firmly. Size values are once, few and many counts, or a class for expanded clones, and some rows have none.

-	TRBV4-1	TRBJ1-3	-	CASSDGSRDNLDSGNTIYF	TGCGCCAGCAGCGACGGGTCTCGGGACAACCTCGACTCTGGAAACACCATATATTTT
once	TRBV5-1	TRBJ1-4	-	CASSLEGANEKLFF	TGCGCCAGCAGCTTGGAAGGGGCTAATGAAAAACTGTTTTTT
-	TRBV6-5	TRBJ2-5	-	CASSSPDYGEVETQYF	TGTGCCAGCAGTTCCCCCGATTACGGGGAGGTGGAGACCCAGTACTTC
-	TRBV5-4	TRBJ1-2	TRBD1	CASSIRGQGVEENYGYTF	TGTGCCAGCAGCATCCGGGGACAGGGGGTAGAGGAGAACTATGGCTACACCTTC
-	TRBV7-3	TRBJ2-3	TRBD2	CASSLIAGDTDTQYF	TGTGCCAGCAGCTTGATAGCGGGGGACACAGATACGCAGTATTTT
-	TRBV5-1	TRBJ2-2	TRBD2	CASSLAGLAGDNTGELFF	TGCGCCAGCAGCTTGGCCGGGCTAGCGGGGGACAACACCGGGGAGCTGTTTTTT
once	TRBV30	TRBJ2-7	TRBD2	CAWSVPTSGGNYEQYF	TGTGCCTGGAGTGTCCCGACTAGCGGGGGGAACTACGAGCAGTACTTC
-	TRBV7-2	TRBJ1-1	-	CASSLRENTEAFF	TGTGCCAGCAGCCTGCGGGAGAACACTGAAGCTTTCTTT
-	TRBV2	TRBJ1-2	-	CASMKVDRLNYGYTF	TGTGCCAGCATGAAGGTAGACAGGCTTAACTATGGCTACACCTTC
-	TRBV7-2	TRBJ2-7	TRBD1	CASSSGWGQISYEQYF	TGTGCCAGCAGCTCCGGGTGGGGACAGATCTCCTACGAGCAGTACTTC
-	TRBV6-6	TRBJ1-6	-	CATLLSGPDNSPLHF	TGTGCCACCTTGTTGAGCGGTCCAGATAATTCACCCCTCCACTTT